This is a list of T cell receptor beta chains from one sample in a study of T-cell memory formation after mild COVID-19. TCRdb re-called the 5' RACE reads through MiXCR, storing one row per CDR3 protein. This sample has approximately 180,000 distinct CDR3 sequences, with around 16% found just once. Sequenced sample: PBMCs or a T cell subset sorted from them (not recorded which). Receptors originate from an adult woman who had mild COVID-19 (a few samples of this study predate the infection). Cell type and time point are not known. The CDR3 runs from the conserved cysteine through the conserved F or W. A D gene is named only where the DNA matches it firmly. Not every row has a clone size; where given, it reads once, few, many or a size class.

j_call | d_call | clone_size | v_call | cdr3_nt | cdr3_aa
TRBJ2-2 | TRBD2 | few | TRBV28 | TGTGCCAGCAGTCGCGCGACTAGCGGGGGAACCGGGGAGCTGTTTTTT | CASSRATSGGTGELFF
TRBJ2-5 | . | . | TRBV21-1 | TGTGCCAGCAGCAAGCCGGGGGTTCAAGAGACCCAGTACTTC | CASSKPGVQETQYF
TRBJ1-2 | . | . | TRBV6-5 | TGTGCCAGCAGTAAGGCCCCGACAGGACGCTATGGCTACACCTTC | CASSKAPTGRYGYTF
TRBJ2-3 | . | few | TRBV7-2 | TGTGCCAGCAGCTTAGGCCAAGCAGATACGCAGTATTTT | CASSLGQADTQYF
TRBJ1-1 | . | . | TRBV29-1 | TGCAGCGTTGAAAACCGGGACAACTTTGAAGCTTTCTTT | CSVENRDNFEAFF
TRBJ1-2 | TRBD1 | few | TRBV20-1 | TGCAGTGCCACGGGACAGGGTGCCGTAAACTATGGCTACACCTTC | CSATGQGAVNYGYTF
TRBJ2-7 | . | . | TRBV9 | TGTGCCAGCAGCCCTCGACGGAATACCTACGAGCAGTACTTC | CASSPRRNTYEQYF
TRBJ2-7 | . | few | TRBV6-5 | TGTGCCAGCAGTCAACTATCCGAGCAGTACTTC | CASSQLSEQYF
TRBJ1-1 | . | few | TRBV5-1 | TGCGCCAGCAGTTCCTCCGGGGACATGAACACTGAAGCTTTCTTT | CASSSSGDMNTEAFF
TRBJ2-2 | TRBD2 | . | TRBV5-1 | TGCGCCAGCAGCCATGGACTAGTTTTGACCGGGGAGCTGTTTTTT | CASSHGLVLTGELFF
TRBJ2-3 | . | . | TRBV24-1 | TGTGCCACCAGTGATTTCGGAAGAGGGACAGATACGCAGTATTTT | CATSDFGRGTDTQYF
TRBJ2-3 | . | . | TRBV12-3/TRBV12-4 | TGTGCCAGCAGTTACGAGGGGACAGATACGCAGTATTTT | CASSYEGTDTQYF
TRBJ2-3 | . | few | TRBV20-1 | TGCAGTGCTAGAGCCCCGGGACTGGAGACGCAGTATTTT | CSARAPGLETQYF
TRBJ2-7 | . | . | TRBV6-6 | TGTGCCAGCAGTTATGAGTTCGGGACACAGTCCTACGAGCAGTACTTC | CASSYEFGTQSYEQYF
TRBJ2-5 | . | many | TRBV3-1 | TGTGCCAGCAGCCCCCTCGACCCGCAATTGTACTTC | CASSPLDPQLYF
TRBJ2-1 | . | . | TRBV5-4 | TGTGCCAGCAGCCCCTGGACAAGCAGGGGATCTTACAATGAGCAGTTCTTC | CASSPWTSRGSYNEQFF
TRBJ2-7 | TRBD2 | . | TRBV6-5 | TGTGCCAGCAGTTACGGGGCTAGCGGGGCCTACGAGCAGTACTTC | CASSYGASGAYEQYF
TRBJ2-5 | TRBD1 | few | TRBV5-1 | TGCGCCAGCAGTCCGGACAGGGCGGAGACCCAGTACTTC | CASSPDRAETQYF
TRBJ2-7 | TRBD1 | . | TRBV7-9 | TGTGCCAGCAGCGTGTGGACAGGGGCACGCGAGCAGTACTTC | CASSVWTGAREQYF
TRBJ2-1 | . | few | TRBV30 | TGTGCCTGGACCCAGGGCCCAGTTTTCAATGAGCAGTTCTTC | CAWTQGPVFNEQFF
TRBJ1-1 | TRBD1 | few | TRBV5-1 | TGCGCCAGCAGCCCCCAGGGGGCAGGGCTGAACACTGAAGCTTTCTTT | CASSPQGAGLNTEAFF
TRBJ2-2 | TRBD1 | . | TRBV11-2 | TGTGCCAGCAGCTTATTGGTCGGACAGGCGAACACCGGGGAGCTGTTTTTT | CASSLLVGQANTGELFF
TRBJ2-5 | . | few | TRBV18 | TGTGCCAGCTCACCATCAGGAACTGGGGAGACCCAGTACTTC | CASSPSGTGETQYF
TRBJ2-1 | TRBD2 | . | TRBV6-9 | TGTGCCAGCAGCCCCGGGACTAGCGGGAGGGCCCACAATGAGCAGTTCTTC | CASSPGTSGRAHNEQFF
TRBJ2-3 | TRBD2 | few | TRBV4-2 | TGTGCCAGCAGCCAAGCTCAGCGGGAAGGCACAGATACGCAGTATTTT | CASSQAQREGTDTQYF
TRBJ2-7 | . | few | TRBV5-1 | TGCGCCAGCAGCTCAAATGCCGGGAAGGAGCAGTACTTC | CASSSNAGKEQYF
TRBJ2-1 | TRBD2 | few | TRBV5-1 | TGCGCCAGCAGCACCGGGAGGGCCCCCCTCAATGAGCAGTTCTTC | CASSTGRAPLNEQFF
TRBJ2-1 | . | few | TRBV18 | TGTGCCAGCTCACCAGGACTTATCAATGAGCAGTTCTTC | CASSPGLINEQFF
TRBJ2-5 | TRBD2 | few | TRBV7-2 | TGTGCCAGCAGCCCTCTATGGGGACCTAGCGGGAGCCAAGAGACCCAGTACTTC | CASSPLWGPSGSQETQYF
TRBJ2-7 | TRBD1 | many | TRBV7-8 | TGTGCCAGCAGCTCGCGACAGGGGGGCTCCTACGAGCAGTACTTC | CASSSRQGGSYEQYF
TRBJ2-7 | . | . | TRBV7-9 | TGTGCCAGCAGCTTTGAAGTTCCCAGGAGCTCCTACGAGCAGTACTTC | CASSFEVPRSSYEQYF
TRBJ1-1 | . | few | TRBV4-1 | TGCGCCAGCAGCCACGGGCGGACGGTGAACACTGAAGCTTTCTTT | CASSHGRTVNTEAFF
TRBJ2-2 | . | few | TRBV12-3/TRBV12-4 | TGTGCCAGCAGCCTACAGGGACCCCCGAACACCGGGGAGCTGTTTTTT | CASSLQGPPNTGELFF
TRBJ2-7 | . | few | TRBV19 | TGTGCCAGTATAGCAGCGGATACCTACGAGCAGTACTTC | CASIAADTYEQYF
TRBJ2-7 | TRBD2 | few | TRBV7-8 | TGTGCCAGCAGCCCTGGACTAGCAGCGGGCTACGAGCAGTACTTC | CASSPGLAAGYEQYF
TRBJ2-3 | TRBD2 | few | TRBV25-1 | TGTGCCAGCAGTCAACTCGGGACTAGCGGGACCACAGATACGCAGTATTTT | CASSQLGTSGTTDTQYF
TRBJ2-4 | . | . | TRBV19 | TGTGCCAGTAGTCCTCGGTGGGCAGGGGAAAACATTCAGTACTTC | CASSPRWAGENIQYF
TRBJ2-4 | . | . | TRBV4-3 | TGCGCCAGCAGCTCCCGGCTCGGGATGCTTCAGTACTTC | CASSSRLGMLQYF
TRBJ2-5 | . | few | TRBV2 | TGTGCCAGCAGTGATTTGGGGACCCAGTACTTC | CASSDLGTQYF
TRBJ1-2 | . | . | TRBV12-3/TRBV12-4 | TGTGCCAGCAGTTCCCCGCAAGGTGGCTACACCTTC | CASSSPQGGYTF
TRBJ2-2 | . | few | TRBV9 | TGTGCCAGCAGCGTGCGGAGGAACACCGGGGAGCTGTTTTTT | CASSVRRNTGELFF
TRBJ1-5 | TRBD1 | . | TRBV7-2 | TGTGCCAGCAGCTCTAGACAGGGGAGTCAGCCCCAGCATTTT | CASSSRQGSQPQHF
TRBJ1-1 | TRBD1 | few | TRBV20-1 | TGCAGTGCTAGCGGAACAGGGGGCAGCGCTGAAGCTTTCTTT | CSASGTGGSAEAFF
TRBJ2-3 | . | . | TRBV7-9 | TGTGCCAGCAGCCCCGGACTGGGGAACACAGATACGCAGTATTTT | CASSPGLGNTDTQYF
TRBJ1-1 | . | few | TRBV6-5 | TGTGCCAGCAGATCGGGACATTCGACTGAAGCTTTCTTT | CASRSGHSTEAFF
TRBJ2-6 | TRBD1 | many | TRBV12-3/TRBV12-4 | TGTGCCAGCAGCCCCGGGACAGGGCTGGCCAACGTCCTGACTTTC | CASSPGTGLANVLTF
TRBJ2-5 | . | few | TRBV5-6 | TGTGCCAGCAGCTTGTTCGAGACCCAGTACTTC | CASSLFETQYF
TRBJ2-1 | TRBD2 | few | TRBV20-1 | TGCAGTGCCCAGGTCAGGACTAGCGGGAATGAGCAGTTCTTC | CSAQVRTSGNEQFF
TRBJ2-5 | TRBD2 | few | TRBV20-1 | TGCAGTGCTGGAAGGACTAGCGGGGTAGAGACCCAGTACTTC | CSAGRTSGVETQYF
TRBJ2-7 | . | . | TRBV20-1 | TGCAGTGCTAGCAGGTTGAGTTTGTACGAGCAGTACTTC | CSASRLSLYEQYF
TRBJ2-1 | . | . | TRBV11-3 | TGTGCCACTGCTCGAGGGCCCTACAATGAGCAGTTCTTC | CATARGPYNEQFF
TRBJ1-2 | TRBD1 | . | TRBV6-5 | TGTGCCAGCAGTTACGGGACAGGAAACTATGGCTACACCTTC | CASSYGTGNYGYTF
TRBJ2-7 | TRBD2 | . | TRBV5-1 | TGCGCCAGCAGCTTAGGGCGGGAGGCCTACGAGCAGTACTTC | CASSLGREAYEQYF
TRBJ2-5 | . | many | TRBV9 | TGCGCCAGCAGCGTCGGAGGGGAGACCCAGTACTTC | CASSVGGETQYF
TRBJ2-1 | . | few | TRBV4-3 | TGCGCCAGCAGCCAAGAGGGCTATAGCGCGTACAATGAGCAGTTCTTC | CASSQEGYSAYNEQFF